These 28 T cell receptor beta chains share one sample of origin, sequenced in a study of shared clonotypes between healthy human individuals. TCRdb's copy holds only in-frame clones and misses some; the assay was immunoSEQ multiplex PCR. Among 1 million to 1.2 million clones listed, roughly 77% were seen once. Input material: memory CD4+ T cells from PBMCs. Subset of the sample: CD45RA-negative fraction. The receptors were sampled from a man younger than 35 in good health. Some clones in this sample may be carry-over from other donors' samples.

V usage is TRBV2 and J usage is TRBJ2-2, with 9 positions matching TRBD1. Trimming cost V 8 bases and J 7 bases; bases outside gene matches: 5. CDR3 size: 13 residues. CDR1 is SNHLY, CDR2 FYNNEI, per germline. The DNA for the CDR3 is TGTGCCAGCTACAGGGGGCAAGGCGGGGAGCTGTTTTTT. This sequence encodes CASYRGQGGELFF.

This clone has only one observation. CDR3 residues: CASSPRQGAYEQYF. The CDR3 coding sequence is TGCGCCAGCAGCCCCAGACAGGGAGCCTACGAGCAGTACTTC. The chain recombines TRBV5-1 with TRBJ2-7; 7 bases align to TRBD1. V lost 4 bases to trimming and J lost 2 bases; unmatched junction nucleotides: 6. CDR3 length: 14 residues. The germline V gene has CDR1 SGHRS and CDR2 YFSETQ.

The genes are TRBV7-2 and TRBJ1-5; D perhaps matches TRBD1 (6 bases). Germline CDR1 SGHTA, CDR2 FQGNSA. The CDR3 consists of 14 residues. The ends were cut back, 8 bases at V and 6 bases at J, with 17 bases in the middle. CDR3: CASGGGGAGQPQHF. For the CDR3, the DNA is TGTGCCAGCGGGGGTGGGGGCGCAGGTCAGCCCCAGCATTTT.

The gene calls are TRBV18 and TRBJ2-4; D ambiguous. The CDR3 consists of 15 residues. Germline V gene lookup returns CDR1 KGHSH and CDR2 LQKENI. With 1 base removed from V and 3 bases from J, the gap between germline ends came to 10 bases. CDR3 sequence (DNA): TGTGCCAGCTCACCACAGGGCGCAGTCAAAAACATTCAGTACTTC. It specifies CASSPQGAVKNIQYF.

This clone was seen many times. This rearrangement joins TRBV7-9 to TRBJ2-1, with 8 bases identical to TRBD2. Trimming at V came to 5 bases and at J to 4 bases, leaving 7 bases not matched to a gene. CDR1 is SEHNR, CDR2 FQNEAQ, per germline (reference sequence). The CDR3 sequence is 15 residues long. DNA of the CDR3: TGTGCCAGCAGCCCGAGCGGGGGACTGTACAATGAGCAGTTCTTC. Its translation is CASSPSGGLYNEQFF.

The chain uses TRBV6-1 and TRBJ2-5, with unresolved D. Germline CDR1 is MNHNS and CDR2 is SASEGT. V lost 7 bases and J lost 5, with 14 bases in between. The CDR3 sequence is 13 residues long. The CDR3 DNA reads as TGTGCCAGCATCCGTCACAAAGCGGAGACCCAGTACTTC. Amino acid sequence: CASIRHKAETQYF.

This clone was recorded only once. The rearrangement uses TRBV5-1 and TRBJ2-5; D is undetermined. The germline V and J ends were trimmed by 0 bases and 1 base, with 10 bases remaining between them. CDR1 and CDR2 from the germline V gene are SGHRS and YFSETQ. CDR3 length: 15 amino acids. Here the CDR3 DNA reads TGCGCCAGCAGCTTGGGTTTAGATTTCCAAGAGACCCAGTACTTC. Amino acids: CASSLGLDFQETQYF.

The chain employs TRBV5-4 and TRBJ2-3; D remains ambiguous. The CDR3 has 15 amino acids. Germline assignment: CDR1 SGHNT and CDR2 YYREEE (reference sequence). Trimming left V 4 bases short and J 2 bases short, with 14 bases between. In nucleotides, the CDR3 is TGTGCCAGCAGCCCCACAATTGAGTCCACAGATACGCAGTATTTT. Translated: CASSPTIESTDTQYF.

Turning to this clone: Mismatch with germline at one junction end may stem from a read error. CDR3 protein: CASSLLPGGGETQYF. The CDR3 region has the DNA TGTGCTAGCAGCTTATTGCCAGGGGGTGGGGAGACCCAGTACTTC. The V gene is TRBV7-7, the J gene TRBJ2-5, with TRBD1 identical over 7 bases. Germline loops: CDR1 SSHAT, CDR2 FNYEAQ (reference sequence). CDR3 size: 15 residues.

The V call is TRBV7-7, the J call TRBJ1-1, with 8 bases lining up with TRBD1. The germline CDR1 and CDR2 sequences are SSHAT and FNYEAQ (reference sequence). CDR3 length: 13 amino acids. Trimming removed 5 bases from V and 5 bases from J; junction bases left unmatched: 4. CDR3 residues: CASSADRDTEAFF. In DNA form, the CDR3 reads TGTGCCAGCAGCGCGGACAGGGATACTGAAGCTTTCTTT.

The chain joins TRBV7-8 to TRBJ1-1, with TRBD1 matching 9 bases. Germline lookup yields CDR1 SGHVS and CDR2 FQNEAQ. This CDR3 region has 14 residues. V was pared by 5 bases and J by 5 bases, with 6 bases of the junction left unmatched. This CDR3 reads CASSLRTGVTEAFF. Here the CDR3 DNA reads TGTGCCAGCAGCCTGCGGACAGGGGTGACTGAAGCTTTCTTT.

The V gene is TRBV15, the J gene TRBJ1-2; D might be TRBD1 (5 bases). The CDR3 consists of 16 residues. Between the trimmed V and J ends, which lost 0 bases and 4 bases, there was a span of 15 bases. Germline CDR1 reads LNHNV; CDR2 reads YYDKDF (reference sequence). Written as DNA, the CDR3 is TGTGCCACCAGCAGAGATTACAGCGACAGACTCTATGGCTACACCTTC. Protein sequence: CATSRDYSDRLYGYTF.

This chain uses TRBV15 with TRBJ2-7, with 9 positions matching TRBD2. With V trimmed by 0 bases and J by 0 bases, 12 bases remained unmatched. The CDR3 runs 19 residues. Germline CDR1 is LNHNV and CDR2 is YYDKDF (reference sequence). The CDR3 bases are TGTGCCACCAGCAGAGATTTGGGACTAGCCGCGAATAGCTCCTACGAGCAGTACTTC. It translates to CATSRDLGLAANSSYEQYF.

The rearrangement links TRBV28 to TRBJ1-3; possibly TRBD1 for D (5 bases). The length of the CDR3 is 14 residues. The germline V and J ends were trimmed by 8 bases and 0 bases, with 11 bases remaining between them. Germline CDR1 is MDHEN and CDR2 is SYDVKM. The CDR3 region is CASGSGGSGNTIYF. CDR3 nucleotide sequence: TGTGCCAGCGGGTCGGGGGGCTCTGGAAACACCATATATTTT.

The rearrangement links TRBV5-5 to TRBJ2-7; TRBD1 matches 9 bases. The CDR3 is made up of 14 amino acids. J lost 6 bases, V lost 7 bases, and 11 bases had no gene match. CDR1 is SGHKS and CDR2 is YYEKEE in the germline V gene (reference sequence). In DNA form, the CDR3 reads TGTGCCAGCGCAACCGGGACAGGGCTTCTCGAGCAGTACTTC. It yields the protein CASATGTGLLEQYF.

CDR3 protein: CASSPPTLGYEQFF. The CDR3 nucleotides are TGTGCCAGCTCACCACCCACCTTGGGCTATGAGCAGTTCTTC. The rearrangement joins TRBV18 to TRBJ2-1; D gene unclear. Germline loops: CDR1 KGHSH, CDR2 LQKENI. This CDR3 is built from 14 residues. V was clipped by 0 bases and J by 8 bases, with 11 bases between them.

Points on this clone: Compared with germline, one end of the junction differs, possibly owing to a read error. Here the CDR3 DNA reads TGTGCCAGCAGCTCTGACAGGGTTTACAGTGAGCAGTTCTTC. Protein product: CASSSDRVYSEQFF. The rearrangement uses TRBV5-6 and TRBJ2-1; TRBD1 aligns across 7 bases. The CDR3 extends over 14 amino acids. Looked up from germline, CDR1 is SGHDT and CDR2 is YYEEEE.

Points on this clone: Other DNA sequences within the sample encode an identical CDR3. Written as DNA, the CDR3 is TGTGCCAGCAGCTTGGATGTTAGCTCCTATAATTCACCCCTCCACTTT. Its translation is CASSLDVSSYNSPLHF. The chain couples TRBV5-4 to TRBJ1-6, with unresolved D. The CDR3 extends over 16 amino acids. V was shortened by 0 bases and J by 0 bases, with 7 bases between the two germline ends. CDR1 SGHNT and CDR2 YYREEE come from the germline V gene (reference sequence).

This chain connects TRBV5-1 to TRBJ1-2; D unclear. The CDR3 spans 13 residues. Germline V gives CDR1 SGHRS, CDR2 YFSETQ. V lost 2 bases to trimming and J lost 2 bases, with 7 bases between them. CDR3 residues: CASSFTGNYGYTF. For the CDR3, the DNA is TGCGCCAGCAGCTTCACGGGCAACTATGGCTACACCTTC.

The gene calls are TRBV30 and TRBJ1-3; TRBD1 aligns across 9 bases. This CDR3 spans 15 amino acids. V was clipped by 1 base and J by 0 bases; unmatched bases: 1. Germline CDR1 reads GTSNPN; CDR2 reads SVGIG (reference sequence). The CDR3 region is CAWSGDRDSGNTIYF. In nucleotides, the CDR3 is TGTGCCTGGAGTGGGGACAGGGACTCTGGAAACACCATATATTTT.

Concerning this clone: This may come from a read error, since a much larger clone is one base off. The genes are TRBV25-1 and TRBJ2-4; 8 bases agree with TRBD2. After removal of 4 bases from V and 0 bases from J, the junction contained 8 bases not matched to a gene. Germline CDR1 and CDR2: MGHDK and SYGVNS. This CDR3 region has 17 residues. CDR3 DNA sequence: TGTGCCAGCAGTGGACGGGTAGCGGGACCAGCCAAAAACATTCAGTACTTC. Amino acid sequence: CASSGRVAGPAKNIQYF.

Details on this clone: This may arise from a read error, as a much more abundant clone is one base away. The chain has TRBV25-1 and TRBJ2-7, with D uncertain. With 4 bases removed from V and 2 bases from J, the gap between germline ends came to 0 bases. Germline assignment: CDR1 MGHDK and CDR2 SYGVNS. This CDR3 is built from 10 residues. The CDR3 bases are TGTGCCAGCAGTGCCTACGAGCAGTACTTC. It specifies CASSAYEQYF.

The rearrangement joins TRBV7-9 to TRBJ2-3; D unresolved. Germline V CDR1 and CDR2: SEHNR, FQNEAQ (reference sequence). The length of the CDR3 is 12 residues. The V gene lost 5 bases and the J gene lost 6 bases, with 9 bases spanning the gap. The CDR3 nucleotides read TGTGCCAGCAGCAAAGTAGGGGATACGCAGTATTTT. This codes for CASSKVGDTQYF.

In the case of this clone: This CDR3 is also generated by other DNA sequences in the sample. The J gene is TRBJ2-5, the V gene TRBV18; D remains ambiguous. V was clipped by 3 bases and J by 0 bases, with 2 bases between them. Germline loops: CDR1 KGHSH, CDR2 LQKENI. The CDR3 loop spans 12 amino acids. In DNA, the CDR3 is TGTGCCAGCTCACCTAACCAAGAGACCCAGTACTTC. Translated, it gives CASSPNQETQYF.

This chain connects TRBV28 to TRBJ2-7, with D possibly being TRBD1 (5 bases). V lost 6 bases and J lost 2, with 14 bases in between. Germline CDR1 reads MDHEN; CDR2 reads SYDVKM. CDR3 length equals 14 residues. CDR3 residues: CASRVTRATYEQYF. The CDR3 nucleotides read TGTGCCAGCAGGGTAACCAGGGCAACCTACGAGCAGTACTTC.

This chain connects TRBV6-1 to TRBJ2-1; possibly TRBD1 or TRBD2 for D (5 bases each). The V and J ends lost 9 bases and 0 bases respectively, with 15 bases between them. The CDR3 runs to 15 residues. Germline V gene sequence: CDR1 MNHNS, CDR2 SASEGT. For the CDR3, the DNA is TGTGCCAGTTGTTTTAGGGACCACTCCTACAATGAGCAGTTCTTC. It codes for CASCFRDHSYNEQFF.

The chain carries TRBV19 and TRBJ1-5; 8 positions match TRBD1. J lost 6 bases, V lost 5 bases, and 9 bases had no gene match. The CDR3 consists of 15 residues. Per germline, CDR1 LNHDA and CDR2 SQIVND (reference sequence). The CDR3 is CASSLDRAVGQPQHF. CDR3 coding DNA: TGTGCCAGTAGTCTGGACAGGGCGGTGGGTCAGCCCCAGCATTTT.

The V and J genes are TRBV19 and TRBJ1-1; D possibly corresponds to TRBD1 (5 bases). V shed 3 bases and J shed 5 bases, with 13 bases lying between them. The germline V gene has CDR1 LNHDA and CDR2 SQIVND (reference sequence). The CDR3 is 14 residues long. The CDR3: CASSITGGSTEAFF. In DNA form, the CDR3 reads TGTGCCAGTAGTATTACGGGGGGTTCGACTGAAGCTTTCTTT.